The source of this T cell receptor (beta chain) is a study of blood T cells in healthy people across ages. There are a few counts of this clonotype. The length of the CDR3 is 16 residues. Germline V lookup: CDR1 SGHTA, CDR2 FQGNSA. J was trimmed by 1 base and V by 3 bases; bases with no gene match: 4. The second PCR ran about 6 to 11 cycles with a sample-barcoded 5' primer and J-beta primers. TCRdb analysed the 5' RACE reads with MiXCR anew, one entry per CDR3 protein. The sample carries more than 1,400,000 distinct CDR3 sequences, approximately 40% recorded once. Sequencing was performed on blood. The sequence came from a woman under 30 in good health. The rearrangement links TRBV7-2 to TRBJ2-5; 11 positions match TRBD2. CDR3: CASSFSGTSGQETQYF. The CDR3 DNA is TGTGCCAGCAGCTTTTCCGGGACTAGCGGCCAAGAGACCCAGTACTTC.